The text below deals with one TCR beta chain. Only a few counts were recorded for this clonotype. What antigen it recognizes has not been identified. Base qualities are not provided; no much larger clone lies one nucleotide away. The sample originates from a study of blood T cells in healthy people across ages (dated by TCRdb to about 2015). At the level of the whole study: In model experiments, roughly one uniquely barcoded TCR beta cDNA molecule per two T cells was captured by template switching. Using deep sequencing normalized with unique cDNA molecular identifiers, the study measured how TCR beta repertoire diversity changes with age. The donors were split into four age groups: young (average around 16 years), middle-aged (roughly 39), aged (approximately 59) and long-lived (roughly 80). To avoid experimental bias, donors of different ages were spread randomly across the sequencing lanes. Using the same blood draw, the study looked at two additional independent replicas of 1 million unique cDNA reads for two donors, one aged 18 to 30 and the other aged 80 or older.

Library creation used 5' RACE. Sequencing was carried out with an Illumina HiSeq 2500. A second roughly 7 to 11 cycle PCR used a sample-barcoded 5' primer and a J-beta primer mix. A unique molecular identifier was introduced onto each TCR beta cDNA molecule by a template-switch 5' adaptor carrying 12 random nucleotides. Each sample yielded at least 2.5 million CDR3-containing paired-end reads. All of the RNA was converted into first-strand cDNA using the Mint cDNA synthesis kit, with a TRBC-specific oligonucleotide serving as the primer. All cDNA was treated with uracil-DNA glycosylase and then went through a first 18-cycle PCR with the universal primers M1SS and BC2_uni_R. As for the original processing: For normalization, 1 million high-quality reads, each with a distinct molecular identifier, were randomly selected from each sample. Reads sharing molecular identifiers were discarded rather than binned into consensus sequences. CDR3 identification, clonotype clustering and error correction used MiTCR with a Q25 quality threshold and the strictest error-elimination algorithm. A nonparametric unseen species model with Euler transformation was used to estimate lower-bound total TCR beta diversity. In TCRdb, the public reads were trimmed at Q25 with fastp and aligned with MiXCR, with productive beta chains retained. Each CDR3 protein gets just one entry, which takes the most common genes and DNA from the rows behind it. The V and J calls follow TCRdb's processing rather than the paper's. In this sample the table shows over 600,000 distinct CDR3 sequences, around a fifth of which occur a single time. The ten largest make up 3% to 4% of the sample.

V drops 8 bases and J drops 4 bases, leaving 18 bases in between. From the cysteine up to the phenylalanine, the CDR3 has a length of 14 residues. This entry keeps only the CDR3 DNA: 42 bases, framed from base 1. As encoded in the germline V gene, CDR1 is SNHLY while CDR2 is FYNNEI. Systemically healthy Caucasian individuals from Russia, approximately 39 in total and aged roughly 6 to 100 years, were included as donors. Around 10 milliliters of peripheral blood were drawn from each donor into EDTA-treated Vacutainer tubes. Ficoll-Paque density-gradient centrifugation was used to isolate PBMCs, with at least 6 million obtained per sample. Trizol reagent was used to extract total RNA from PBMCs, with at least 6 micrograms per sample. For every donor, an aliquot of PBMCs went through flow cytometry to measure the percentages of naive CD45RAhigh/CD27high T cells. Overall study outcomes, separate from this receptor: As age increased, observed TCR beta diversity per million T cells dropped in a roughly linear way, and a significant reduction was already evident by age about 36. The percentage of naive T cells measured by flow cytometry correlated strongly with observed TCR beta diversity. Because profiling used bulk unsorted PBMCs, naive and antigen-experienced compartments could not be compared conclusively. Donor CMV infection status was unknown, potentially confounding age-related changes in expanded clonotypes. Compared with the aged group, the long-lived group had more naive CD4+ T cells, fewer expanded clones and increased TCR diversity, a pattern suggesting age selection. Total diversity estimates from one million sequenced T cells were considered lower bounds and underestimates.

The chain is assembled from TRBV2 and TRBJ2-7; the D gene is perhaps TRBD1, from 6 matching bases. Material for sequencing was blood. This clonotype was obtained from a man between 70 and 80 years old in good health. CDR3 loop: CASGVQGLRYEQYF. The bases are TGTGCCAGCGGAGTGCAGGGGCTTCGTTACGAGCAGTACTTC. When the CDR3 is completed using the reference TRBV2 and TRBJ2-7 genes on either side, the full variable domain is EPEVTQTPSHQVTQMGQEVILRCVPISNHLYFYWYRQILGQKVEFLVSFYNNEISEKSEIFDDQFSVERPDGSNFTLKIRSTKLEDSAMYFCASGVQGLRYEQYFGPGTRLTVT.